This T cell receptor beta chain was retrieved from a study of T cells in Graves' hyperthyroidism and ophthalmopathy. The CDR3 has 17 amino acids. CDR1 is SGHTA and CDR2 is FQGNSA in the germline V gene. V was pared by 2 bases and J by 5 bases, with 12 bases of the junction left unmatched. RNA transcripts served as the template for amplifying TCR beta CDR3 regions. Primed by the HTBI set, a first-round RT-PCR was run on the TCR CDR3. TCRdb passed the multiplex PCR reads through MiXCR, listing each CDR3 protein once. The sample has about 360,000 distinct CDR3 sequences, less than 20% seen once. In patients aged 18 to 65, hyperthyroidism was newly diagnosed, with duration under 2 months. Sample collection date corresponds to first hyperthyroidism diagnosis, prior to any ophthalmopathy symptoms. Fresh 10 ml peripheral blood yielded PBMCs. This clonotype was counted ten times or more.

The sequencing input was blood. This TCR was recovered from a woman under 30 with Graves' hyperthyroidism that later progressed to Graves' ophthalmopathy. The chain employs TRBV7-2 and TRBJ2-5; TRBD1 aligns across 9 bases. The CDR3 spells CASSLLQGANSGETQYF. CDR3 bases: TGTGCCAGCAGCTTATTACAGGGGGCGAATTCTGGGGAGACCCAGTACTTC.